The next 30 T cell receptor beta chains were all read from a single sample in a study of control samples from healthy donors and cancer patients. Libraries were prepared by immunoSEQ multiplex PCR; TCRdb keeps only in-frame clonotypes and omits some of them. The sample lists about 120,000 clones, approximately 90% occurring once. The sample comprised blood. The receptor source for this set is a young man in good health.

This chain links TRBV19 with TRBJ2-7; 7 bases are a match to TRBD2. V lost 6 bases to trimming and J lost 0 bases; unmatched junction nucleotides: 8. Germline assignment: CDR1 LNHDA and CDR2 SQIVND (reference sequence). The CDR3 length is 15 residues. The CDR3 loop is CASRGGEDLSYEQYF. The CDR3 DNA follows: TGTGCCAGTAGGGGGGGGGAGGACCTCTCCTACGAGCAGTACTTC.

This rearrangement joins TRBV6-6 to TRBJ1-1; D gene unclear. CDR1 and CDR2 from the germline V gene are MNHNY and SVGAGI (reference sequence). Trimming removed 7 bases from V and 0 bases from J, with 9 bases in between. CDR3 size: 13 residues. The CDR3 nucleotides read TGTGCCAGCATCCTATACTTGAACACTGAAGCTTTCTTT. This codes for CASILYLNTEAFF.

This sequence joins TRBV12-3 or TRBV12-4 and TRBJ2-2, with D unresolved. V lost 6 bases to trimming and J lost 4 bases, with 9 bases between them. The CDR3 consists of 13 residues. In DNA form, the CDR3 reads TGTGCCAGCAGCATACAAGTCACCGGGGAGCTGTTTTTT. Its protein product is CASSIQVTGELFF.

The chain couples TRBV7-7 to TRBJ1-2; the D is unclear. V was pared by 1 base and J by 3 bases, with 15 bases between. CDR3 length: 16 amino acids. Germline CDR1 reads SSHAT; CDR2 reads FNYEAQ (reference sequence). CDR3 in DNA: TGTGCCAGCAGCTTAGTAGTGAGCCCCGGGGACTATGGCTACACCTTC. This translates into CASSLVVSPGDYGYTF.

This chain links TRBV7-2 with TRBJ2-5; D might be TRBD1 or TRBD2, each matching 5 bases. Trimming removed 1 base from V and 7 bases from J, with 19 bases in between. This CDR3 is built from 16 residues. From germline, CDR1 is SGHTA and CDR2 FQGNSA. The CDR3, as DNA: TGTGCCAGCAGCTTAGGATCATCGGGGCCTGATTGGACCCAGTACTTC. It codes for CASSLGSSGPDWTQYF.

CDR3 sequence reads: CSASSSYEQYV. The CDR3 DNA reads TGCAGTGCTTCCTCGTCCTACGAGCAGTACGTC. The V and J genes are TRBV20-1 and TRBJ2-7; D is uncertain. The length of the CDR3 is 11 residues. Germline V gene sequence: CDR1 DFQATT, CDR2 SNEGSKA (reference sequence). V lost 5 bases and J lost 1, with 6 bases in between.

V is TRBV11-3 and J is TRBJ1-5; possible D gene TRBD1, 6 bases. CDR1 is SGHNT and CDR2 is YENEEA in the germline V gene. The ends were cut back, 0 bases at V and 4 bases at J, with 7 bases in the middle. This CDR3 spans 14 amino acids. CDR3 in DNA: TGTGCCAGCAGCTTAGAGGGGGCGAATCAGCCCCAGCATTTT. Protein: CASSLEGANQPQHF.

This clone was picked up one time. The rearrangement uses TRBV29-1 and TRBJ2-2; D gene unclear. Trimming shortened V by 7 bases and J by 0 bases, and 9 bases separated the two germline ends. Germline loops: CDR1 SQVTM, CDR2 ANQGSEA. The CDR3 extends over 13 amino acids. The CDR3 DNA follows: TGCAGCGCAGGTCTGGCGAACACCGGGGAGCTGTTTTTT. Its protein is CSAGLANTGELFF.

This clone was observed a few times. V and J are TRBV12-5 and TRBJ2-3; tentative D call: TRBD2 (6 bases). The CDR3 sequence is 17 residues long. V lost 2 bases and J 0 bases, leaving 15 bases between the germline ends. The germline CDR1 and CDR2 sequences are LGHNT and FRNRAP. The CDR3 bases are TGTGCTAGTGGTTTGTCCGCGGGACGAGGGAGCACAGATACGCAGTATTTT. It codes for CASGLSAGRGSTDTQYF. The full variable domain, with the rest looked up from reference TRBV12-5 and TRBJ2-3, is DARVTQTPRHKVTEMGQEVTMRCQPILGHNTVFWYRQTMMQGLELLAYFRNRAPLDDSGMPKDRFSAEMPDATLATLKIQPSEPRDSAVYFCASGLSAGRGSTDTQYFGPGTRLTVL.

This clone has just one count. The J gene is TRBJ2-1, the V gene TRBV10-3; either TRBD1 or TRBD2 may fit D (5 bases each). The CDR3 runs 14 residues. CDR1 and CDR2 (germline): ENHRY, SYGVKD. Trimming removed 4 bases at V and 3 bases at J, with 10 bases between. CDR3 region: CAISGQRNYNEQFF. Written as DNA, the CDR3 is TGTGCCATCAGTGGACAGCGGAACTACAATGAGCAGTTCTTC.

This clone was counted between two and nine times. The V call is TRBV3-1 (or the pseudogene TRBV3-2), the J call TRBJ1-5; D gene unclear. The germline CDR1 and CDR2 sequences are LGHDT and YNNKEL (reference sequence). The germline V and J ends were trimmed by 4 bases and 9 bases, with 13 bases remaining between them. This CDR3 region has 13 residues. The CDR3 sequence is CASSPDGRGPQHF. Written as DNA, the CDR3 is TGTGCCAGCAGCCCGGACGGGAGAGGGCCCCAGCATTTT.

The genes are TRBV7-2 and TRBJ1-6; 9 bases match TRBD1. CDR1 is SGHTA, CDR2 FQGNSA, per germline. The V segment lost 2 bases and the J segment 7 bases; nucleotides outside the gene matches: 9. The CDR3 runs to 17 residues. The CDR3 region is CASSLYPRDRVNSPLHF. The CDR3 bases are TGTGCCAGCAGCTTATACCCCCGGGACAGGGTGAATTCACCCCTCCACTTT.

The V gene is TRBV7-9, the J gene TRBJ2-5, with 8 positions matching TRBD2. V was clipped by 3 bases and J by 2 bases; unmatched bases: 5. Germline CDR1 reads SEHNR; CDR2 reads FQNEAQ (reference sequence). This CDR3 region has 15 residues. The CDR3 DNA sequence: TGTGCCAGCAGCTTGGGGCGGGGGGTACAAGAGACCCAGTACTTC. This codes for CASSLGRGVQETQYF.

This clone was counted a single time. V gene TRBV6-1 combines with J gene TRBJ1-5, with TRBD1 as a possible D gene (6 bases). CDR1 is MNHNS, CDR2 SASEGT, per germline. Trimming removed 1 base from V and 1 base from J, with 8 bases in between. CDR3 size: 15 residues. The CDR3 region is CASSEGTGSNQPQHF. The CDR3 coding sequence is TGTGCCAGCAGTGAAGGAACAGGGAGCAATCAGCCCCAGCATTTT.

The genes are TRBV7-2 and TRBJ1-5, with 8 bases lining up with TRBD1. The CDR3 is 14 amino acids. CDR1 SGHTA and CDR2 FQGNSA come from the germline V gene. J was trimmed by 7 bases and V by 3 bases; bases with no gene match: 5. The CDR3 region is CASSFQGAYQPQHF. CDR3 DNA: TGTGCCAGCAGCTTTCAGGGGGCGTACCAGCCCCAGCATTTT.

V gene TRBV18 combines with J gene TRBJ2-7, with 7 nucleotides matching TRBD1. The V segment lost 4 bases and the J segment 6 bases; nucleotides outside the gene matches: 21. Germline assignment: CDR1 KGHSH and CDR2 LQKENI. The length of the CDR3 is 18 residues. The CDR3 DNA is TGTGCCAGCTCACTACAGGGGCCCCAACTTGGACAGGCGGGCGAGCAGTACTTC. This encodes CASSLQGPQLGQAGEQYF.

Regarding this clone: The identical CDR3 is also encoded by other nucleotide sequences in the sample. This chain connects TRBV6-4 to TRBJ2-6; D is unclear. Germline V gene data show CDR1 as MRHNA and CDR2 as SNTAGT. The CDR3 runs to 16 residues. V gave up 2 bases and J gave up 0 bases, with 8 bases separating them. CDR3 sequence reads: CASSDGHHSGANVLTF. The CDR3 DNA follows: TGTGCCAGCAGTGACGGGCACCACTCTGGGGCCAACGTCCTGACTTTC.

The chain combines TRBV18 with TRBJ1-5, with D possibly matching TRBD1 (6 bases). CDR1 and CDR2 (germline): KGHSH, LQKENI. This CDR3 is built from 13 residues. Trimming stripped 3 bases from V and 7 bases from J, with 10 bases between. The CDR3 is CASSPGGLQPQHF. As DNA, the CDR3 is TGTGCCAGCTCACCTGGGGGCCTCCAGCCCCAGCATTTT.

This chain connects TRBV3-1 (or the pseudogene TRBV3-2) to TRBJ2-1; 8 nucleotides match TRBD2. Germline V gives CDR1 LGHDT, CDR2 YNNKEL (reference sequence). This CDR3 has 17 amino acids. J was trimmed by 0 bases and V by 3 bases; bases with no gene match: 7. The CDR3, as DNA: TGTGCCAGCAGCCAGGGGGCGGGGGGCCTCTCCTACAATGAGCAGTTCTTC. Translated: CASSQGAGGLSYNEQFF.

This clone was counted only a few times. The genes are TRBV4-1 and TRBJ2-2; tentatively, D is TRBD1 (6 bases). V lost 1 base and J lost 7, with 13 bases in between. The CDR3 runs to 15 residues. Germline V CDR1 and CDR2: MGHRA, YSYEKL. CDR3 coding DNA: TGCGCCAGCAGCCAAGTGCGGCAGGGGAACGGGGAGCTGTTTTTT. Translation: CASSQVRQGNGELFF.

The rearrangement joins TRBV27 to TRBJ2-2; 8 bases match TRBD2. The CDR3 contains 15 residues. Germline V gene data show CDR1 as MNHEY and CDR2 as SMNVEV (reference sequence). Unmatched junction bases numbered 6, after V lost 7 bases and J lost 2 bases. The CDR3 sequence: CASKPGGPNTGELFF. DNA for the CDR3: TGTGCCAGCAAACCGGGGGGGCCCAACACCGGGGAGCTGTTTTTT.

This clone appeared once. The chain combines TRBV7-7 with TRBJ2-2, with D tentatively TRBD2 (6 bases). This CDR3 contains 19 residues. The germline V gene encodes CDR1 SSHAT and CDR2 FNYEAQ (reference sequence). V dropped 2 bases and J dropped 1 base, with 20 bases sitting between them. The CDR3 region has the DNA TGTGCCAGCAGCTTAAGGGTAGCGGTACCCCACCAGAACACCGGGGAGCTGTTTTTT. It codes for CASSLRVAVPHQNTGELFF.

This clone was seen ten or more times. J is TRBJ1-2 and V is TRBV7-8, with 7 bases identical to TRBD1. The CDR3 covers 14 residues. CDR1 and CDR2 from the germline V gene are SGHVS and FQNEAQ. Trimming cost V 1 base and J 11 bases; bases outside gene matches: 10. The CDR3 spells CASSLGAQGQMYTF. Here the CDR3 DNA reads TGTGCCAGCAGCTTAGGGGCACAGGGGCAGATGTACACCTTC.

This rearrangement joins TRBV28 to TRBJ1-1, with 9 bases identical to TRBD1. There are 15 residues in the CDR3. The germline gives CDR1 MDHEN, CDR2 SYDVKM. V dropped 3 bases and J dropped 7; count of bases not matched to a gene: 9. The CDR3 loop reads CASSFPSGTGYEAFF. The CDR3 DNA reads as TGTGCCAGCAGTTTTCCTTCCGGGACAGGGTATGAAGCTTTCTTT.

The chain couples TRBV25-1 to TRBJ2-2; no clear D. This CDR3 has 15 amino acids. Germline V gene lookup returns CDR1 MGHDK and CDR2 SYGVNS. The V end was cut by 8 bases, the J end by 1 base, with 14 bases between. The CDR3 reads CASALRLGNTGELFF. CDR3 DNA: TGTGCCAGCGCCCTAAGGTTGGGGAACACCGGGGAGCTGTTTTTT.

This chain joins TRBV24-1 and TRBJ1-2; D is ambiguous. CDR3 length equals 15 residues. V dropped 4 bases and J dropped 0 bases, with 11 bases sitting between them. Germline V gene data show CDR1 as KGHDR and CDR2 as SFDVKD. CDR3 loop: CATSEGGPTNYGYTF. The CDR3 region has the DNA TGTGCCACCAGTGAGGGCGGTCCTACTAACTATGGCTACACCTTC.

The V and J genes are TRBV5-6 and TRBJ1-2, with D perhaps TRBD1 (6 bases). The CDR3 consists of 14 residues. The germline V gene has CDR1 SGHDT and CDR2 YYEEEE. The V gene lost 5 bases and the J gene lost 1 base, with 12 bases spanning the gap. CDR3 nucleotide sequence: TGTGCCAGCAGGTTTCGACAGGATAACTATGGCTACACCTTC. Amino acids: CASRFRQDNYGYTF.

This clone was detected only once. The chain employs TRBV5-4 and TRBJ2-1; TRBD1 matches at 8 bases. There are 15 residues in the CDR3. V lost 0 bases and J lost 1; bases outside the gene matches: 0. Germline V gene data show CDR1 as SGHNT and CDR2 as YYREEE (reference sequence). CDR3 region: CASSLDRGSYNEQFF. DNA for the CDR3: TGTGCCAGCAGCTTGGACAGGGGGTCCTACAATGAGCAGTTCTTC.

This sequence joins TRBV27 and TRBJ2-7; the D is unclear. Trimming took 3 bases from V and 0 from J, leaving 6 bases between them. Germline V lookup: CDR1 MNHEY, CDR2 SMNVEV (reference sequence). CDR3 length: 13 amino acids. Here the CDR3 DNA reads TGTGCCAGCAGTTTTGGAGCCTCCTACGAGCAGTACGTC. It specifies CASSFGASYEQYV.

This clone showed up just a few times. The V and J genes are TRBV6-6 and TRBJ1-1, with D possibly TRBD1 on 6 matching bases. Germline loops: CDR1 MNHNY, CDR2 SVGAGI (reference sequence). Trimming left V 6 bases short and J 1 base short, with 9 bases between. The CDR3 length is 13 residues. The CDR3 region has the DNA TGTGCCAGCAGAAAACAGGGGAACACTGAAGCTTTCTTT. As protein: CASRKQGNTEAFF.